This T cell receptor (beta chain) originates from a study of radiotherapy plus CTLA-4 blockade in lung cancer. Study summary: Of the patients, around 17% showed objective responses and about 30% attained disease control.

Treatment of patients with chemo-refractory metastatic non-small-cell lung cancer consisted of focal radiation plus CTLA-4 blockade with ipilimumab. On this clone itself: Its antigen is unidentified.

Whole-study findings and limits: TCR clones originating in tumors grew in number in blood after radiotherapy plus ipilimumab. Early clonal dynamics of blood T cells, together with interferon-beta, were reported as the best response predictor.

Profiled with immunoSEQ multiplex PCR; TCRdb holds only in-frame clones, not every one. This sample has 70,000 to 95,000 clones, with about 80% found just once. The V gene's germline CDR1 is SGHRS and CDR2 YFSETQ. Trimming removed 6 bases at V and 0 bases at J, with 7 bases between. CDR3 length: 14 amino acids. The source material was peripheral blood, sampled from a patient treated with radiotherapy plus ipilimumab. The chain employs TRBV5-1 and TRBJ2-6; D unclear. This clonotype originated in a human donor with non-small cell lung cancer that progressed on radiotherapy plus ipilimumab. The CDR3 region is CASKRDSGANVLTF. The DNA of the CDR3 is TGCGCCAGCAAAAGGGACTCTGGGGCCAACGTCCTGACTTTC.